These T cell receptor beta chains were read from a single sample in a study of T cells in Graves' hyperthyroidism and ophthalmopathy. TCRdb re-derived calls from the multiplex PCR reads in MiXCR, one entry per CDR3 protein. The sample records around 97,000 distinct CDR3 sequences, less than 55% being singletons. Source material: blood. These receptors were taken from a man aged 35-49 years with Graves' hyperthyroidism. Each CDR3 is given with its conserved first and last residue. The D gene is left open where the match is weak. Clone size is stated in some rows and not others, as once, few, many or a class when expanded.

j_call cdr3_length v_call clone_size d_call cdr3_nt cdr3_aa
TRBJ2-7 14 TRBV2 many NA TGTGCCAGCAGTGTAGGCGGGGTCTCCTACGAGCAGTACTTC CASSVGGVSYEQYF
TRBJ2-7 13 TRBV7-9 many NA TGTGCCAGCAGCGCGGGATTGGCCTACGAGCAGTACTTC CASSAGLAYEQYF
TRBJ2-1 14 TRBV11-2 many TRBD1 TGTGCCAGCAGCATCGACAGGGGGCGCGCAGAGCAGTTCTTC CASSIDRGRAEQFF
TRBJ1-5 15 TRBV7-2 NA NA TGTGCCAGCAGCTTAGGGAACAGGTGGCAACCGCCCCAGCATTTT CASSLGNRWQPPQHF
TRBJ2-3 18 TRBV15 few NA TGTGCCACCAGCAGCCAAGGTCCCACGAGGGGACTCACAGATACGCAGTATTTT CATSSQGPTRGLTDTQYF
TRBJ1-1 14 TRBV20-1 many TRBD1 TGCAGTGCTAGGGAGGTGAGGGGGCGCACTGAAGCTTTCTTT CSAREVRGRTEAFF
TRBJ2-1 14 TRBV20-1 many NA TGCAGTGCTAGAGAGGTCTACTCCTACAATGAGCAGTTCTTC CSAREVYSYNEQFF
TRBJ2-7 11 TRBV28 many NA TGTGCCAGCAGTTGGGCTTACGAGCAGTACTTC CASSWAYEQYF
TRBJ1-2 13 TRBV6-6 once NA TGTGCCAGCAGTTACTCAGGGATCCCCGGCTACACCTTC CASSYSGIPGYTF
TRBJ2-2 13 TRBV9 many NA TGTGCCAGCAGCGCCCGACAGGCCGGGGAGCTGTTTTTT CASSARQAGELFF
TRBJ1-2 13 TRBV28 NA NA TGTGCCAGCAGTTTACATGGGGTTACGAGCTACACCTTC CASSLHGVTSYTF
TRBJ2-3 13 TRBV5-8 many NA TGTGCCAGCAGCGATCGATTGACAGATACGCAGTATTTT CASSDRLTDTQYF